This T cell receptor (beta chain) is from a study of Ad26.COV2.S vaccination and SARS-CoV-2 variants. Profiled with immunoSEQ multiplex PCR; TCRdb holds only in-frame clones, not every one. The repertoire includes roughly 400,000 clones, approximately 89% of them detected once, and 1.9% sits in the top ten. Noted treatment: around 19 received Ad26.COV2.S at low or high dose, single or two shots; a few received placebo; per-sample allocation not given. Repertoires come from day 63 after the first vaccine or placebo injection. The vaccine delivered Wuhan-strain SARS-CoV-2 spike through an Ad26 vector. The germline gives CDR1 SNHLY, CDR2 FYNNEI. Trimming shortened V by 2 bases and J by 4 bases, and 8 bases separated the two germline ends. The CDR3 is 13 residues long. Study-wide results and limits: Vaccine recipients posted higher spike-specific TCR breadth than their placebo counterparts.

Points on this clone: What it binds is unknown.

The input for sequencing was peripheral blood, taken in a trial of Ad26.COV2.S vaccine versus placebo. This sequence joins TRBV2 and TRBJ1-2, with D perhaps matching TRBD1 (5 bases). The sequence was collected from a person aged 18-60 years who received the Ad26.COV2.S COVID-19 vaccine or a placebo. CDR3 nucleotide sequence: TGTGCCAGCAGTGAACGGGGGTTCTATGGCTACACCTTC. Protein product: CASSERGFYGYTF.